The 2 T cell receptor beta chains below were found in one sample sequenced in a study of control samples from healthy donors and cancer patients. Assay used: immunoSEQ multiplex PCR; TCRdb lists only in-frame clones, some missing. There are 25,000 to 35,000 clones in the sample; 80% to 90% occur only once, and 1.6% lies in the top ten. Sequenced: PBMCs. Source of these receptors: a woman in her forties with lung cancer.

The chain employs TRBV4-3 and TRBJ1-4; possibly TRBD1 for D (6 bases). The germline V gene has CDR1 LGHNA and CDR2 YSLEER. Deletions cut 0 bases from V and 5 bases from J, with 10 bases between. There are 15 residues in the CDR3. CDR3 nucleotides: TGCGCCAGCAGCCAAGACACAGGGTCCAATGAAAAACTGTTTTTT. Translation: CASSQDTGSNEKLFF.

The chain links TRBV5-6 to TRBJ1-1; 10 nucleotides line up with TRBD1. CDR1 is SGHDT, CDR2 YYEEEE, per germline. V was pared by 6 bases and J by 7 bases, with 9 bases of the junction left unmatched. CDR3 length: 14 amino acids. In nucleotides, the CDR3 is TGTGCCAGCACCCGGGGACAGGGGATATTTGAAGCTTTCTTT. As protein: CASTRGQGIFEAFF.